These 2 T cell receptor beta chains were sequenced from one sample in a study. TCRdb reprocessed the RT-PCR reads via MiXCR and lists one record per CDR3 protein. Seen here are 550,000 to 750,000 distinct CDR3 sequences, 14% observed once, and the top ten hold roughly 3.9%. The sample taken for sequencing was memory CD4+ T cells from blood. Receptors originate from a female donor in good health, serving as a healthy control.

This clonotype occurred many times. This CDR3 reads CASSLGVGEQFF. CDR3 coding DNA: TGTGCCAGCAGTTTGGGGGTAGGTGAGCAGTTCTTC. The rearrangement joins TRBV12-3 or TRBV12-4 to TRBJ2-1, with D perhaps assigned TRBD1 or TRBD2 (5 bases each). Trimming shortened V by 3 bases and J by 9 bases, and 9 bases separated the two germline ends. CDR3 size: 12 residues.

This clonotype was seen many times. The chain combines TRBV10-3 with TRBJ2-1; D is possibly TRBD2 (5 bases). In germline, CDR1 is ENHRY, CDR2 SYGVKD. The CDR3 extends over 15 amino acids. The ends were cut back, 2 bases at V and 2 bases at J, with 10 bases in the middle. The CDR3 protein is CAISEERGTYNEQFF. The CDR3 coding sequence is TGTGCCATCAGTGAGGAGAGAGGGACCTACAATGAGCAGTTCTTC.